These 15 T cell receptor beta chains were all obtained from the same sample, sequenced in a study of cytomegalovirus exposure and HLA in healthy donors. Both 60 Vbeta primers and 13 Jbeta primers went into the PCR. TCRdb's table, derived via immunoSEQ multiplex PCR, lists solely in-frame clones and lacks some. The sample carries approximately 200,000 clones, roughly 80% recorded once. The sample taken for sequencing was PBMCs. The receptors shown here come from a girl aged 2 to 10 in good health and CMV-seronegative.

This clone came up a few times. The chain has TRBV10-3 and TRBJ2-1; TRBD1 might be the D (5 bases). Germline-derived CDR1 and CDR2 are ENHRY and SYGVKD. This CDR3 comprises 13 residues. V was trimmed by 2 bases and J by 9 bases, leaving 11 bases between them. CDR3 in DNA: TGTGCCATCAGTGAGCCAGGGATAACTGAGCAGTTCTTC. This gives the protein CAISEPGITEQFF.

This rearrangement joins TRBV15 to TRBJ1-1; unclear D gene. Trimming removed 5 bases at V and 1 base at J, with 8 bases between. In germline, CDR1 is LNHNV, CDR2 YYDKDF (reference sequence). The CDR3 extends over 13 amino acids. CDR3 protein: CATSLGWNTEAFF. The CDR3 DNA sequence: TGTGCCACCAGCCTAGGCTGGAACACTGAAGCTTTCTTT.

V gene TRBV5-5 combines with J gene TRBJ2-5; 7 bases agree with TRBD1. This CDR3 contains 14 residues. Germline V gene lookup returns CDR1 SGHKS and CDR2 YYEKEE (reference sequence). The V gene end was trimmed by 4 bases and the J gene end by 10 bases; junction bases not matched to a gene: 13. The CDR3 DNA follows: TGTGCCAGCAGCCCGCGAGGGGTTCAGGGGGTCCAGTACTTC. It yields the protein CASSPRGVQGVQYF.

The rearrangement joins TRBV30 to TRBJ2-1, with D possibly being TRBD1 (6 bases). The V gene's germline CDR1 is GTSNPN and CDR2 SVGIG (reference sequence). The CDR3 totals 14 residues. V lost 4 bases, J lost 8 bases, and 18 bases lay in between. CDR3 DNA sequence: TGTGCCTGGAACCGGGACAATGTGGTCTATGAGCAGTTCTTC. Its translation is CAWNRDNVVYEQFF.

This sequence joins TRBV7-8 and TRBJ2-1; TRBD2 agrees at 7 bases. The length of the CDR3 is 14 residues. V shed 5 bases and J 6 bases; nucleotides not matched to a gene: 7. Germline V CDR1 and CDR2: SGHVS, FQNEAQ. The CDR3 region has the DNA TGTGCCAGCAGCCCGAGACTAGCCCTCAATGAGCAGTTCTTC. This codes for CASSPRLALNEQFF.

The chain couples TRBV10-3 to TRBJ1-1; D ambiguous. Germline-derived CDR1 and CDR2 are ENHRY and SYGVKD. This CDR3 has 14 amino acids. Deletions cut 6 bases from V and 1 base from J, with 12 bases between. CDR3 region: CAISPNMANTEAFF. CDR3 bases: TGTGCCATCAGCCCGAACATGGCGAACACTGAAGCTTTCTTT.

This clone was recorded only once. J is TRBJ2-5 and V is TRBV5-1; TRBD1 agrees at 7 bases. This CDR3 comprises 14 residues. The V gene's germline CDR1 is SGHRS and CDR2 YFSETQ. The J segment lost 7 bases and the V segment lost 4 bases, leaving 10 bases of the junction unmatched. CDR3 DNA: TGCGCCAGCAGCGGGTCTACAGGGGTCGGGACCCAGTACTTC. Residues: CASSGSTGVGTQYF.

This chain joins TRBV4-1 and TRBJ2-7; 9 bases are a match to TRBD1. The CDR3 covers 16 residues. Germline V gives CDR1 MGHRA, CDR2 YSYEKL. V lost 0 bases, J lost 4 bases, and 7 bases stayed unmatched. CDR3 region: CASSQDMRDRAYEQYF. As DNA, the CDR3 is TGCGCCAGCAGCCAAGACATGCGGGACAGGGCTTACGAGCAGTACTTC.

The chain is built from TRBV5-4 and TRBJ1-1, with D tentatively TRBD1 (6 bases). Germline V gene lookup returns CDR1 SGHNT and CDR2 YYREEE (reference sequence). V was trimmed by 2 bases and J by 7 bases, leaving 12 bases between them. The CDR3 covers 13 residues. The CDR3 region is CASSFGQINEAFF. In DNA, the CDR3 is TGTGCCAGCAGCTTCGGACAGATAAATGAAGCTTTCTTT. The complete variable domain, with remaining parts taken from reference TRBV5-4 and TRBJ1-1, reads ETGVTQSPTHLIKTRGQQVTLRCSSQSGHNTVSWYQQALGQGPQFIFQYYREEENGRGNFPPRFSGLQFPNYSSELNVNALELDDSALYLCASSFGQINEAFFGQGTRLTVV.

This chain connects TRBV5-1 to TRBJ1-2; 8 positions agree with TRBD1. Germline CDR1 SGHRS, CDR2 YFSETQ. V dropped 3 bases and J dropped 5; count of bases not matched to a gene: 9. CDR3 length: 15 amino acids. The CDR3 nucleotides read TGCGCCAGCAGCTGGGACAGGCAAGACCTTTATGGCTACACCTTC. This encodes CASSWDRQDLYGYTF.

The chain combines TRBV5-8 with TRBJ1-2; 10 bases map to TRBD1. The CDR3 runs 17 residues. V lost 1 base and J lost 0; bases outside the gene matches: 6. Germline lookup yields CDR1 SGHTS and CDR2 YDEGEE. CDR3 region: CASSLWGQGIPNYGYTF. The CDR3 nucleotides are TGTGCCAGCAGCTTGTGGGGACAGGGGATTCCTAACTATGGCTACACCTTC.

V is TRBV6-5 and J is TRBJ1-6, with D perhaps TRBD1 (6 bases). The V end lost 0 bases, the J end lost 7 bases, and 13 bases lay between the germline ends. CDR3 size: 16 residues. Germline loops: CDR1 MNHEY, CDR2 SVGAGI. The CDR3 DNA reads as TGTGCCAGCAGTTACTCGATGCGACAGGTGAATTCACCCCTCCACTTT. The encoded protein is CASSYSMRQVNSPLHF.

The rearrangement uses TRBV5-4 and TRBJ1-1; possibly TRBD1 for D (5 bases). The CDR3 covers 13 residues. Germline lookup yields CDR1 SGHNT and CDR2 YYREEE (reference sequence). Deletions cut 0 bases from V and 6 bases from J, with 9 bases between. CDR3 in DNA: TGTGCCAGCAGCTTGGTGGCAGGGTCTGAAGCTTTCTTT. Protein: CASSLVAGSEAFF.

The V gene is TRBV5-6, the J gene TRBJ1-2, with D uncertain. This CDR3 spans 16 amino acids. Per the germline V gene, CDR1 is SGHDT and CDR2 is YYEEEE. The V end was cut by 7 bases, the J end by 3 bases, with 22 bases between. The CDR3 bases are TGTGCCAGCTCCCTTGAGATGCGGGAAACTTACTATGGCTACACCTTC. Amino acid sequence: CASSLEMRETYYGYTF.

This chain uses TRBV11-3 with TRBJ2-1; D gene uncertain. CDR1 is SGHNT, CDR2 YENEEA, per germline. This CDR3 spans 13 amino acids. Trimming shortened V by 0 bases and J by 6 bases, and 6 bases separated the two germline ends. CDR3 residues: CASSLEVVNEQFF. The CDR3, as DNA: TGTGCCAGCAGCTTAGAGGTAGTCAATGAGCAGTTCTTC.